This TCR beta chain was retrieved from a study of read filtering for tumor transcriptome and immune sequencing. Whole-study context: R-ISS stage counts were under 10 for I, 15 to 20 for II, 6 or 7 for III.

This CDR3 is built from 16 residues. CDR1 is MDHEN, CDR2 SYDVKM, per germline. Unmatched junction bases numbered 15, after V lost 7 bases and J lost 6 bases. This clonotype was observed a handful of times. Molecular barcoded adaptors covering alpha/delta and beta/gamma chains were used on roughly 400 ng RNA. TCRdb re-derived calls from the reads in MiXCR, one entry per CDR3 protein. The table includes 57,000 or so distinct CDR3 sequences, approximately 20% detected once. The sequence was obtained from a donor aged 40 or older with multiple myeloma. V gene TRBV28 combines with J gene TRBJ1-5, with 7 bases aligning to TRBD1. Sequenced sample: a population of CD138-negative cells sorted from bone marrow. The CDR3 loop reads CASNKGGGGVSQPQHF. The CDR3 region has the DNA TGTGCCAGCAATAAAGGGGGAGGGGGCGTCAGTCAGCCCCAGCATTTT.